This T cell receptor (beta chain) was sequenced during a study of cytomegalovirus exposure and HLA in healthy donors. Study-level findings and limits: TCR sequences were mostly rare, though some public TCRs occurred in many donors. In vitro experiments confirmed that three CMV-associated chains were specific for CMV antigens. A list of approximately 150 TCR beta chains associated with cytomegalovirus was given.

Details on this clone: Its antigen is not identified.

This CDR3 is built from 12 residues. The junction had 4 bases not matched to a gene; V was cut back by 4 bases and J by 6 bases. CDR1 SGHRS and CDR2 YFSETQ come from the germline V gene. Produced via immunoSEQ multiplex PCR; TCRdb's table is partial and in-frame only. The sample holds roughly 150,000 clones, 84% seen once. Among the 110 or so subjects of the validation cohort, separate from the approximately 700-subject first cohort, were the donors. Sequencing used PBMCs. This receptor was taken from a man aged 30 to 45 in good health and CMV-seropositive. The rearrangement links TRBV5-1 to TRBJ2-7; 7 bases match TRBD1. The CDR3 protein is CASSEDRTEQYF. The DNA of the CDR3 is TGCGCCAGCAGCGAGGACAGGACCGAGCAGTACTTC.